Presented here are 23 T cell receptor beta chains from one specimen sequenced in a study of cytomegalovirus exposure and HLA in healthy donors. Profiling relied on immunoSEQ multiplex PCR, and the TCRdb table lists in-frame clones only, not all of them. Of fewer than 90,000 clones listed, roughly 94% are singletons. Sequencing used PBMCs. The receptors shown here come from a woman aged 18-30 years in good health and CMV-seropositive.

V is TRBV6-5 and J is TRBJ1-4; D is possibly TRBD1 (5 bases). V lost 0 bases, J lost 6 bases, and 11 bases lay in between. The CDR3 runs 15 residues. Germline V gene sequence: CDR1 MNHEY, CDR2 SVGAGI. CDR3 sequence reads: CASSYSLKGYEKLFF. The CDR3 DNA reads TGTGCCAGCAGTTACTCTTTAAAGGGGTATGAAAAACTGTTTTTT.

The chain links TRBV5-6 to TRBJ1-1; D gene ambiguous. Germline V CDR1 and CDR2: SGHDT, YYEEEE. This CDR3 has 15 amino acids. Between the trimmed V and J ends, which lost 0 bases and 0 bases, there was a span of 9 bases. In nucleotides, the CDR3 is TGTGCCAGCAGCTTGGGAGCCTTCATGAACACTGAAGCTTTCTTT. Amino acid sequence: CASSLGAFMNTEAFF.

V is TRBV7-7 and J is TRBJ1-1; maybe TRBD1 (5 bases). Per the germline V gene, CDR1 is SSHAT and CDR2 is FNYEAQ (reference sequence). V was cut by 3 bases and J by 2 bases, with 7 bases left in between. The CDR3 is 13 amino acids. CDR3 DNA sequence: TGTGCCAGCAGCTTGGACACAAACACTGAAGCTTTCTTT. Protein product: CASSLDTNTEAFF.

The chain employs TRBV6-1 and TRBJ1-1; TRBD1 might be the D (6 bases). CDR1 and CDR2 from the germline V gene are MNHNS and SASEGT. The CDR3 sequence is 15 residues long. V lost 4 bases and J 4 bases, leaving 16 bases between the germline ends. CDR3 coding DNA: TGTGCCAGCAGTGCCAGAACAGGGCTGAGCACTGAAGCTTTCTTT. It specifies CASSARTGLSTEAFF.

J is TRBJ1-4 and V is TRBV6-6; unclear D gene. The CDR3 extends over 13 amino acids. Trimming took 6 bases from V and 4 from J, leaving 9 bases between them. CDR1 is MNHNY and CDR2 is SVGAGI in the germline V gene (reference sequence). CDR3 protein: CASRRWHNEKLFF. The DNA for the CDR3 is TGTGCCAGCAGAAGATGGCATAATGAAAAACTGTTTTTT.

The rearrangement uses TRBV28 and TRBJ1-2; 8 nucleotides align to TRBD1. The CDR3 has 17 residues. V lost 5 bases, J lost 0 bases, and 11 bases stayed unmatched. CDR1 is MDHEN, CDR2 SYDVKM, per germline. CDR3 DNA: TGTGCCAGCAGTCCCCTTTCCAGGGGGCCGACTAACTATGGCTACACCTTC. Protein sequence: CASSPLSRGPTNYGYTF.

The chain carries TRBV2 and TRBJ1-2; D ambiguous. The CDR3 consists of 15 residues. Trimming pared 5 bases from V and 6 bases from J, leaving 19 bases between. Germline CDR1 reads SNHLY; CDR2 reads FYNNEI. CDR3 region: CASSTTSGSRNGYTF. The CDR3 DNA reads TGTGCCAGCAGTACCACAAGCGGAAGCCGAAATGGCTACACCTTC.

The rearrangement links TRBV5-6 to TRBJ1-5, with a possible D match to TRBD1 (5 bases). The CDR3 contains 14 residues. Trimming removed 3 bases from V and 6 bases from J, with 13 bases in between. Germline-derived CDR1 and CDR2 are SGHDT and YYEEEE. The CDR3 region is CASSSREDRQPQHF. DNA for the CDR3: TGTGCCAGCAGCTCCAGGGAGGATCGTCAGCCCCAGCATTTT.

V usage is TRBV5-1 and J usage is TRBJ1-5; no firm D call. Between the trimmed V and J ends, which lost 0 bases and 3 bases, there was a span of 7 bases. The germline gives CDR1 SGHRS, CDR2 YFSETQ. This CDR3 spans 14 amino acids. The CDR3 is CASSLDSNNQPQHF. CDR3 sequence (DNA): TGCGCCAGCAGCTTGGACAGTAACAATCAGCCCCAGCATTTT. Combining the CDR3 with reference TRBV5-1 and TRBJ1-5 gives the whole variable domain KAGVTQTPRYLIKTRGQQVTLSCSPISGHRSVSWYQQTPGQGLQFLFEYFSETQRNKGNFPGRFSGRQFSNSRSEMNVSTLELGDSALYLCASSLDSNNQPQHFGDGTRLSIL.

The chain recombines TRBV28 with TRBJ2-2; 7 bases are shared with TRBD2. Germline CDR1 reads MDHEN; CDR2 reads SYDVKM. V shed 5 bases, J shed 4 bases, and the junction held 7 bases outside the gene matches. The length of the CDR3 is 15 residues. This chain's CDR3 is CASSPLWGGTGELFF. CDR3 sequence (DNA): TGTGCCAGCAGTCCCCTCTGGGGGGGCACCGGGGAGCTGTTTTTT. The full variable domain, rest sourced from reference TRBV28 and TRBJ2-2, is DVKVTQSSRYLVKRTGEKVFLECVQDMDHENMFWYRQDPGLGLRLIYFSYDVKMKEKGDIPEGYSVSREKKERFSLILESASTNQTSMYLCASSPLWGGTGELFFGEGSRLTVL.

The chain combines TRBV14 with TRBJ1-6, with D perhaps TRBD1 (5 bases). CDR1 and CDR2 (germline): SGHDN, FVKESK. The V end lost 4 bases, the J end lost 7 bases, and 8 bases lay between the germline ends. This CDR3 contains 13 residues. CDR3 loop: CASSRGGNSPLHF. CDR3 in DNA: TGTGCCAGCAGCCGGGGGGGGAATTCACCCCTCCACTTT. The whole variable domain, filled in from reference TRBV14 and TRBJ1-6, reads EAGVTQFPSHSVIEKGQTVTLRCDPISGHDNLYWYRRVMGKEIKFLLHFVKESKQDESGMPNNRFLAERTGGTYSTLKVQPAELEDSGVYFCASSRGGNSPLHFGNGTRLTVT.

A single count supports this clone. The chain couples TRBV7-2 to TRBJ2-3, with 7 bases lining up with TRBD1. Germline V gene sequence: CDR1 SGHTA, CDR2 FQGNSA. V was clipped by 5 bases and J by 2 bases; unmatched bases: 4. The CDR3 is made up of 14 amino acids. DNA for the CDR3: TGTGCCAGCAGCCCCGGACAGGACACAGATACGCAGTATTTT. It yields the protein CASSPGQDTDTQYF.

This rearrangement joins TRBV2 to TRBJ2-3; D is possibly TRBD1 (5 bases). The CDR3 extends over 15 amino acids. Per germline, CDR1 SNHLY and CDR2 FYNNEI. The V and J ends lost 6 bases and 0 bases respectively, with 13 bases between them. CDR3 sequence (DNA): TGTGCCAGCAGCGTTAATGACAGAAGCACAGATACGCAGTATTTT. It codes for CASSVNDRSTDTQYF.

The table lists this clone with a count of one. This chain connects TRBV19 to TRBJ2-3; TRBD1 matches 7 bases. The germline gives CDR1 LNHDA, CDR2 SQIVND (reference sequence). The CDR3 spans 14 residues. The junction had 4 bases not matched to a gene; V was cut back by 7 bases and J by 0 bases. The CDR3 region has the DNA TGTGCCAGTATGAGGGGGCCGAGCACAGATACGCAGTATTTT. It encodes CASMRGPSTDTQYF.

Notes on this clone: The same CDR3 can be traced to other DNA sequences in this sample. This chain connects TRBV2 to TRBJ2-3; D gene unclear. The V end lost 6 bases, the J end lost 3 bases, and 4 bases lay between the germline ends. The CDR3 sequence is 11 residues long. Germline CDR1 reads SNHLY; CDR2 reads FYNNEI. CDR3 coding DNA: TGTGCCAGCAGCCTTACAGATACGCAGTATTTT. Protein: CASSLTDTQYF.

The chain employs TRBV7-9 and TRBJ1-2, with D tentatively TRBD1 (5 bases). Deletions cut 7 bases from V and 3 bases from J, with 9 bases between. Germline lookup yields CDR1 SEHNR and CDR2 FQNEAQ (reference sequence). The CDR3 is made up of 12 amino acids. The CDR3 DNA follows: TGTGCCAGCACCCCGACAGACTATGGCTACACCTTC. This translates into CASTPTDYGYTF.

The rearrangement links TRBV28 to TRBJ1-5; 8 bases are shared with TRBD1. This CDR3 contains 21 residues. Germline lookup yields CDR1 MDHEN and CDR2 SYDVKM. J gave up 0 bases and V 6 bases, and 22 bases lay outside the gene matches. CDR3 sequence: CASRPLTSGTGNFYSNQPQHF. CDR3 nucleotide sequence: TGTGCCAGCAGACCTCTCACATCCGGGACAGGCAATTTCTATAGCAATCAGCCCCAGCATTTT. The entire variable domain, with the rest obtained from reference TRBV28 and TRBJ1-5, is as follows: DVKVTQSSRYLVKRTGEKVFLECVQDMDHENMFWYRQDPGLGLRLIYFSYDVKMKEKGDIPEGYSVSREKKERFSLILESASTNQTSMYLCASRPLTSGTGNFYSNQPQHFGDGTRLSIL.

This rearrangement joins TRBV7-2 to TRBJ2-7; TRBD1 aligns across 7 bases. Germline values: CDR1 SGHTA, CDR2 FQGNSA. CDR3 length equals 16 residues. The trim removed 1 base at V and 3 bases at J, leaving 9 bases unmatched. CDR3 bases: TGTGCCAGCAGCTTAGATCGACAGGGACCTTACTACGAGCAGTACTTC. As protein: CASSLDRQGPYYEQYF. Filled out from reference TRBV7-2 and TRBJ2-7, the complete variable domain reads GAGVSQSPSNKVTEKGKDVELRCDPISGHTALYWYRQSLGQGLEFLIYFQGNSAPDKSGLPSDRFSAERTGGSVSTLTIQRTQQEDSAVYLCASSLDRQGPYYEQYFGPGTRLTVT.

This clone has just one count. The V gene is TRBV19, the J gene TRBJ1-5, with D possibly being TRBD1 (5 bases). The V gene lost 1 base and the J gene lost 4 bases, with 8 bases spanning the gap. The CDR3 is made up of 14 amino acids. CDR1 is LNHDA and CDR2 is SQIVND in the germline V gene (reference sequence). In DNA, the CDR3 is TGTGCCAGTAGTATAGCTACAGGTAATCAGCCCCAGCATTTT. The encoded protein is CASSIATGNQPQHF.

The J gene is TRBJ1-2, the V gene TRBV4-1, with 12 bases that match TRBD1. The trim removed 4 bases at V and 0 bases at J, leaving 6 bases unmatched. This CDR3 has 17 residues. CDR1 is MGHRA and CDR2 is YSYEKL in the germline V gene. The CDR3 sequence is CASSPGQGAATNYGYTF. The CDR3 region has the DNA TGCGCCAGCAGCCCGGGACAGGGGGCCGCGACTAACTATGGCTACACCTTC.

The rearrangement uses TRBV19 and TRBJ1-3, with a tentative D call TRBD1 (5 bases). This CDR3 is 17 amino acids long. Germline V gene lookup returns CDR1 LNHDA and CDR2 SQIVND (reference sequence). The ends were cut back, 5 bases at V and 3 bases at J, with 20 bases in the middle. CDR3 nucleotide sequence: TGTGCCAGTAGTCCCAACCGGGACTCCTCCCTTGGAAACACCATATATTTT. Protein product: CASSPNRDSSLGNTIYF.

The CDR3 spells CASSPDRGPDTQYF. DNA for the CDR3: TGCGCCAGCAGCCCCGACAGGGGGCCAGATACGCAGTATTTT. The chain combines TRBV5-1 with TRBJ2-3, with 10 bases matching TRBD1. After removal of 4 bases from V and 4 bases from J, the junction contained 3 bases not matched to a gene. Germline V CDR1 and CDR2: SGHRS, YFSETQ. The CDR3 covers 14 residues.

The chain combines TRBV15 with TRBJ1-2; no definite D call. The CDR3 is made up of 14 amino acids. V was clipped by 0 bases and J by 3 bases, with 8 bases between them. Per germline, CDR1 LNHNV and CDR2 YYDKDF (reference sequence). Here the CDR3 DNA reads TGTGCCACCAGCAGAGATGAAGCGGACTATGGCTACACCTTC. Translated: CATSRDEADYGYTF. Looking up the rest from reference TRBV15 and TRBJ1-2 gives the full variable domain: DAMVIQNPRYQVTQFGKPVTLSCSQTLNHNVMYWYQQKSSQAPKLLFHYYDKDFNNEADTPDNFQSRRPNTSFCFLDIRSPGLGDTAMYLCATSRDEADYGYTFGSGTRLTVV.